The rows below give T cell receptor beta chains drawn from one sample of a study of blood T cell repertoires in COVID-19. TCRdb's table, derived via immunoSEQ multiplex PCR, lists solely in-frame clones and lacks some. The profile covers about 21,000 clones, with 70% to 90% appearing a single time and around a third taken by the ten largest. What was sequenced was peripheral blood. The origin of the receptors is a human donor with active COVID-19. The donor label of this sample is uncertain. CDR3s include the opening cysteine and the closing phenylalanine or tryptophan. D genes are given only for firm matches. Expanded clones get a size class; other rows say once, few or many, or leave the size out.

D,J,V,size,CDR3,DNA
TRBD2,TRBJ2-3,TRBV7-3,NA,CASSPNSGPSTDTQYF,TGTGCCAGCAGCCCGAATAGCGGGCCTAGCACAGATACGCAGTATTTT
TRBD1,TRBJ2-5,TRBV24-1,NA,CATSDPGQGNQETQYF,TGTGCCACCAGTGATCCGGGACAGGGGAACCAAGAGACCCAGTACTTC
NA,TRBJ2-7,TRBV2,few,CASSEGVTASYEQYF,TGTGCCAGCAGTGAAGGGGTAACAGCCTCCTACGAGCAGTACTTC
TRBD2,TRBJ2-7,TRBV5-1,NA,CASSLALAGGFNEQYF,TGCGCCAGCAGCTTGGCCTTAGCGGGGGGGTTTAACGAGCAGTACTTC
TRBD2,TRBJ2-5,TRBV2,NA,CASSERRGNQETQYF,TGTGCCAGCAGTGAACGGCGGGGGAACCAAGAGACCCAGTACTTC
TRBD2,TRBJ2-3,TRBV7-2,NA,CASSSPGLAGSRFTDTQYF,TGTGCCAGCAGCTCACCGGGACTAGCGGGATCCCGCTTCACAGATACGCAGTATTTT
TRBD2,TRBJ2-3,TRBV9,NA,CASSVVAGGNTDTQYF,TGTGCCAGCAGCGTAGTAGCGGGGGGTAACACAGATACGCAGTATTTT
NA,TRBJ2-7,TRBV12-1,few,CASSFGDSSGRATYEQYF,TGTGCCAGCAGCTTTGGTGATTCTAGCGGGAGGGCCACCTACGAGCAGTACTTC
TRBD2,TRBJ2-2,TRBV7-9,NA,CASSLNGLAVTTGELFF,TGTGCCAGCAGCTTAAACGGGCTAGCGGTGACCACCGGGGAGCTGTTTTTT
NA,TRBJ2-5,TRBV5-1,NA,CASSQTSRLKEAQYF,TGCGCCAGCAGCCAGACTAGTCGCCTTAAAGAGGCCCAGTACTTC
NA,TRBJ1-4,TRBV28,once,CASSLIRGEKLFF,TGTGCCAGCAGTTTGATCAGGGGAGAAAAACTGTTTTTT